A single TCR beta chain is shown here with its context. The antigen remains unidentified. V dropped 8 bases and J dropped 0 bases, with 17 bases sitting between them. This CDR3 comprises 15 residues. Per the germline V gene, CDR1 is MRHNA and CDR2 is SNTAGT. With 60 Vbeta and 13 Jbeta primers, the PCR was carried out. Generated by immunoSEQ multiplex PCR, the TCRdb table keeps only in-frame clones and is missing some. The data contain about 130,000 clones, roughly four fifths of them seen just once; the ten biggest clones take up roughly 3%. This entry belongs to a study of cytomegalovirus exposure and HLA in healthy donors. Study-wide points: Later on, an analysis found that several of the most significant clusters appeared to be linked to common viral pathogens, which included parvovirus B19. In an earlier analysis, in approximately 630 donors, most V segments appeared productive either ~90% or ~30% of the time.

The TCR was taken from a man aged 30 to 39 in good health and CMV-seronegative. Sequencing was performed on PBMCs. This chain connects TRBV6-4 to TRBJ2-7; the D gene is possibly TRBD1 (6 bases). The CDR3 is CASRLEGESSYEQYF. The CDR3 bases are TGTGCCAGCCGGTTAGAGGGGGAAAGCTCCTACGAGCAGTACTTC.